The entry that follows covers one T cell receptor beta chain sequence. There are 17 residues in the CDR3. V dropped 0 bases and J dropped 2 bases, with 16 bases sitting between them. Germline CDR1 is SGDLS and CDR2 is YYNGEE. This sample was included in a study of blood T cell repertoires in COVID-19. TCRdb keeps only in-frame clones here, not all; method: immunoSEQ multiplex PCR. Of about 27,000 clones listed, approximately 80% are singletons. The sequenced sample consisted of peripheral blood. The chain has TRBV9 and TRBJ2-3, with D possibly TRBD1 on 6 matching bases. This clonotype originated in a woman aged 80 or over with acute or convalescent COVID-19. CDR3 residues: CASSVEGDMLPTDTQYF. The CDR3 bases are TGTGCCAGCAGCGTAGAGGGGGACATGTTGCCCACAGATACGCAGTATTTT.